These T cell receptor beta chains were read from a single sample in a study of lymphopenia after photon versus proton radiotherapy. Sequencing was performed with immunoSEQ multiplex PCR; in TCRdb, only in-frame clones are kept and a portion is missing. This table has around 62,000 clones, approximately 84% appearing once. Sequenced here: peripheral blood, sampled from a patient treated with proton-based radiotherapy. The receptor set was obtained from a man between 60 and 75 years old with pancreatic cancer. CDR3s include the opening cysteine and the closing phenylalanine or tryptophan. The D gene is left open where the match is weak. Clone size is stated in some rows and not others, as once, few, many or a class when expanded.

cdr3_nt: TGTGCCAGCAGCTTCCGCCGCACAGATACGCAGTATTTT
cdr3_aa: CASSFRRTDTQYF
d_call: .
clone_size: few
v_call: TRBV7-2
j_call: TRBJ2-3

cdr3_nt: TGTGCCAGCAGCCTTGGAACAGGGGAAGAGCAGTACTTC
cdr3_aa: CASSLGTGEEQYF
d_call: TRBD1
clone_size: .
v_call: TRBV9
j_call: TRBJ2-7

cdr3_nt: TGTGCCAGCAGTTACTCGGACGGATTTACAGATACGCAGTATTTT
cdr3_aa: CASSYSDGFTDTQYF
d_call: .
clone_size: .
v_call: TRBV6-5
j_call: TRBJ2-3

cdr3_nt: TGTGCCAGCAGCTCAGCAATACTCATTACAGAGCAGTACTTC
cdr3_aa: CASSSAILITEQYF
d_call: .
clone_size: .
v_call: TRBV7-8
j_call: TRBJ2-7

cdr3_nt: TGTGCCAGCAGTTTCCATGAGCAGTTCTTC
cdr3_aa: CASSFHEQFF
d_call: .
clone_size: few
v_call: TRBV28
j_call: TRBJ2-1

cdr3_nt: TGCAGCGTCGCATTGGGCCCCGACGAGCAGTACTTC
cdr3_aa: CSVALGPDEQYF
d_call: .
clone_size: .
v_call: TRBV29-1
j_call: TRBJ2-7

cdr3_nt: TGTGCCAGTAGTATCATTAGCGGGAGCGGCAATGAGCAGTTCTTC
cdr3_aa: CASSIISGSGNEQFF
d_call: TRBD2
clone_size: .
v_call: TRBV19
j_call: TRBJ2-1

cdr3_nt: TGTGCCAGCAGCCCCGGCAGCCATTATAATTCACCCCTCCACTTT
cdr3_aa: CASSPGSHYNSPLHF
d_call: .
clone_size: .
v_call: TRBV6-5
j_call: TRBJ1-6

cdr3_nt: TGTGCCAGTAGTATACTGGGGACCAATCAGCCCCAGCATTTT
cdr3_aa: CASSILGTNQPQHF
d_call: .
clone_size: .
v_call: TRBV19
j_call: TRBJ1-5

cdr3_nt: TGCAGCGTTCAACCCGACAGGTGGAACACTGAAGCTTTCTTT
cdr3_aa: CSVQPDRWNTEAFF
d_call: .
clone_size: .
v_call: TRBV29-1
j_call: TRBJ1-1

cdr3_nt: TGTGCCAGCAGTCGTCTTGCAACTAATGAAAAACTGTTTTTT
cdr3_aa: CASSRLATNEKLFF
d_call: .
clone_size: once
v_call: TRBV2
j_call: TRBJ1-4

cdr3_nt: TGTGCCAGCAGTTACGCCCAGCAAAACGAGCAGTACTTC
cdr3_aa: CASSYAQQNEQYF
d_call: .
clone_size: .
v_call: TRBV6-5
j_call: TRBJ2-7

cdr3_nt: TGTGCCAGCAGCGTAGGGGCGGACGCCTTCCTTGCCGAGCAGTACTTC
cdr3_aa: CASSVGADAFLAEQYF
d_call: .
clone_size: few
v_call: TRBV9
j_call: TRBJ2-7

cdr3_nt: TGCAGCGTTGCACCGGGACAGGGATTATACGAGCAGTACTTC
cdr3_aa: CSVAPGQGLYEQYF
d_call: TRBD1
clone_size: .
v_call: TRBV29-1
j_call: TRBJ2-7

cdr3_nt: TGTGCCAGCAGTAGGGACAGGGGGCAAGAGACCCAGTACTTC
cdr3_aa: CASSRDRGQETQYF
d_call: TRBD1
clone_size: .
v_call: TRBV2
j_call: TRBJ2-5

cdr3_nt: TGTGCCAGCAGCTTAGAACGGCAGGGGGCATCTGGCTACACCTTC
cdr3_aa: CASSLERQGASGYTF
d_call: TRBD1
clone_size: .
v_call: TRBV7-2
j_call: TRBJ1-2

cdr3_nt: TGTGCCAGCAGTCGATCCGGGACAGGGAACGCCTATGGCTACACCTTC
cdr3_aa: CASSRSGTGNAYGYTF
d_call: TRBD1
clone_size: .
v_call: TRBV28
j_call: TRBJ1-2

cdr3_nt: TGTGCCAGCATGTCGAACGGGAGGGGCTACAATGAGCAGTTCTTC
cdr3_aa: CASMSNGRGYNEQFF
d_call: TRBD2
clone_size: .
v_call: TRBV6-5
j_call: TRBJ2-1

cdr3_nt: TGTGCCAGCAGCTTGGGGCTAGCGGGCACCGGGGAGCTGTTTTTT
cdr3_aa: CASSLGLAGTGELFF
d_call: TRBD2
clone_size: once
v_call: TRBV5-4
j_call: TRBJ2-2

cdr3_nt: TGTGCCAGCAGTGTCCTGGGACCCCCCTACGAGCAGTACTTC
cdr3_aa: CASSVLGPPYEQYF
d_call: .
clone_size: .
v_call: TRBV28
j_call: TRBJ2-7

cdr3_nt: TGTGCCAGCAGCCAGGAAACAGGGGAAAGGAATCAGCCCCAGCATTTT
cdr3_aa: CASSQETGERNQPQHF
d_call: TRBD1
clone_size: .
v_call: TRBV5-4
j_call: TRBJ1-5

cdr3_nt: TGTGCCATCAGTGAGGGGGGGAACTATGGCTACACCTTC
cdr3_aa: CAISEGGNYGYTF
d_call: .
clone_size: .
v_call: TRBV10-3
j_call: TRBJ1-2

cdr3_nt: TGTGCCAGCAGTGAAGGGGGGCCCTACGAGCAGTACTTC
cdr3_aa: CASSEGGPYEQYF
d_call: .
clone_size: .
v_call: TRBV2
j_call: TRBJ2-7

cdr3_nt: TGTGCCAGTCTCTCATTGGGGACTAGCCCCAAAAATGAGCAGTTCTTC
cdr3_aa: CASLSLGTSPKNEQFF
d_call: TRBD2
clone_size: .
v_call: TRBV28
j_call: TRBJ2-1

cdr3_nt: TGCGCCAGCACGACAAATACGGGGACGGCTAACTATGGCTACACCTTC
cdr3_aa: CASTTNTGTANYGYTF
d_call: .
clone_size: .
v_call: TRBV5-1
j_call: TRBJ1-2

cdr3_nt: TGTGCCAGCAGCTCGCGGACTAGCGCAAACAATGAGCAGTTCTTC
cdr3_aa: CASSSRTSANNEQFF
d_call: TRBD2
clone_size: .
v_call: TRBV11-2
j_call: TRBJ2-1

cdr3_nt: TGTGCCAGCAGTCTAGACAGGACTAGGTCCTACGAGCAGTACTTC
cdr3_aa: CASSLDRTRSYEQYF
d_call: .
clone_size: .
v_call: TRBV27
j_call: TRBJ2-7

cdr3_nt: TGTGCCAGCAGTGAATTCCAGGGGGCGTCAGCCTACGAGCAGTACTTC
cdr3_aa: CASSEFQGASAYEQYF
d_call: TRBD1
clone_size: once
v_call: TRBV25-1
j_call: TRBJ2-7

cdr3_nt: TGTGCCAGCAGCAAGGGCGGGTCTAACTATGGCTACACCTTC
cdr3_aa: CASSKGGSNYGYTF
d_call: .
clone_size: few
v_call: TRBV7-9
j_call: TRBJ1-2

cdr3_nt: TGTGCCAGCAGCTTCTTCAGGTTACCCCGAGAGACCCAGTACTTC
cdr3_aa: CASSFFRLPRETQYF
d_call: .
clone_size: few
v_call: TRBV5-6
j_call: TRBJ2-5

cdr3_nt: TGTGCCAGTAGGGCCAGGGGAAGGACCGGGGAGCTGTTTTTT
cdr3_aa: CASRARGRTGELFF
d_call: .
clone_size: .
v_call: TRBV19
j_call: TRBJ2-2

cdr3_nt: TGTGCCACCAGCAGAGGTCTAGGACAGGGTGACTACAATGAGCAGTTCTTC
cdr3_aa: CATSRGLGQGDYNEQFF
d_call: TRBD1
clone_size: .
v_call: TRBV15
j_call: TRBJ2-1